This T cell receptor beta chain is from a study of cytomegalovirus exposure and HLA in healthy donors (dated by TCRdb to the late 2010s). At the level of the whole study: An earlier analysis of 587 of the donors reported roughly 300 Gb of sequence data and 117 million unique TCR beta sequences obtained from approximately 180 million T cells. Roughly 300 gigabases of sequencing data and tens of millions of unique TCR sequences were included in an early release covering roughly 600 HLA-typed donors. The genetic ancestry cluster associated with self-reported Caucasian donors included 80% to 90% of the roughly 360 genotyped donors. The study aimed to test whether cataloging public T cell receptors could reveal signatures of past pathogen exposure. The study profiled the T cell repertoires of hundreds of subjects by immunosequencing and related them to cytomegalovirus serostatus. A separate validation cohort of 100 to 150 different subjects was used in addition to the approximately 610-subject first cohort. The study combined high-throughput TCR immunosequencing, statistical association of individual TCRs with disease status, and machine learning to predict cytomegalovirus infection status. To study patterns of TCR occurrence, a later analysis re-analyzed previously published TCR beta repertoires from 650 to 750 donors and added high-resolution HLA genotyping. The later analysis used no new phenotypic data to find candidate immune exposures, relying instead on TCR beta sequences and their occurrence across donors. In an earlier analysis of over 550 of the donors, high-throughput TCR beta sequencing was used to judge whether each TCR beta V gene segment behaved as functional or pseudogenic. Alongside the repertoire data, information on donor age, sex, ethnicity and CMV serostatus was compiled. A later genetic analysis took genome-wide SNP genotypes for about 65% of the 666 donors and used that subset as a discovery cohort. Every repertoire in the discovery cohort had been generated on one and the same sequencing platform. HLA typing covered class I and class II loci at four-digit resolution. The number of donors typed differed by locus, with roughly 620-640 for A, B, C, DRB1 and DQB1, roughly 520 for DQA1, nearly 610 for DPA1, and over 400 for DPB1. Because of strong linkage in the cohort, roughly five DR-DQ haplotypes were treated as single units for association and clustering. On average, 235,054 unique TCR beta nucleotide sequences were sequenced per donor among 350 to 400 genotyped donors of the cohort, with 15% to 20% of those sequences being non-productive. The paper's findings and limits, for the study overall: In vitro tests confirmed that three of the cytomegalovirus-associated TCR beta chains recognize cytomegalovirus antigens. Cytomegalovirus status was reported to be diagnosed by the classifier with high specificity and sensitivity in both the original and validation cohorts. Because counts were too low, under 20 rarely observed V segments, including chromosome 9 orphons, were left out of the earlier analysis of 500 to 750 of the donors. A total of 150 to 200 TCR beta chains were listed by the study as associated with cytomegalovirus. Because HLA typing was unavailable for some donors at each locus, only the typed subset was used in association tests. Most CMV-associated TCR beta chains appeared to be HLA-restricted in a later analysis, and the HLA associations seemed to be driven largely by CMV exposure. In a later genetic analysis, a missense DCLRE1C variant was associated with V-gene and J-gene trimming of TCR beta chains, and the association was replicated in an independent cohort. Linkage disequilibrium might explain the correlated functional status among segregating V segments, but an unknown experimental factor could not be excluded. In a later analysis, over 15,000 TCR beta sequences were associated with specific HLA alleles at a false discovery rate of 0.05. In an earlier analysis of approximately 590 of the donors, most TCR beta V segments were observed in productive rearrangements about 87% or about 30% of the time, broadly matching IMGT annotations. The sequencing pipeline was judged likely to have produced a cluster of highly shared sequence variants as a technical artifact. A later analysis reported that several top co-occurrence clusters appeared linked to parvovirus B19, influenza, CMV and Epstein-Barr virus. A later genetic analysis reported fewer N-insertions in productive TCRs among donors in an Asian-associated ancestry cluster than the roughly 720-donor mean. A later analysis found that HLA-associated TCR beta chains were more clonally expanded and had lower generation probabilities than equally common non-associated chains. Some IMGT-functional V segments, including TRBV6-2 and TRBV6-3, could not be told apart with the 87-base-pair reads, so those segments were excluded. Most TCR sequences were observed very rarely across donors, whereas some public TCRs were present in many individuals. Presence/absence analyses assumed roughly uniform sequencing depth across donors, an assumption that may not hold. A later analysis found that TCR association rates varied across HLA loci, with DRB1 alleles showing the most associated TCRs and HLA-C alleles the fewest. It was suggested by the authors that the approach could potentially be generalized to other disease states and immunological phenotypes. In this cohort, only TCR beta chains were sequenced, and detectable features were limited by the absence of alpha or paired-chain data. CMV serostatus was the only immune exposure information available for the cohort. A further reported finding was that TCR beta sequences accurately predicted the HLA-A and HLA-B alleles for most subjects in the first cohort. When HLA alleles, especially DR and DQ, strongly co-occurred, attributing TCR associations to individual alleles was difficult.

The library was produced with the immunoSEQ multiplex PCR assay. A mixture of 60 forward primers for TCR Vbeta segments and 13 reverse primers for TCR Jbeta segments was used in the multiplex PCR. The CDR3 region of rearranged TCR beta genes was amplified from genomic DNA by a multiplex PCR assay. The Illumina HiSeq System was used to sequence the amplified TCR beta libraries as 87-base-pair reads. The authors processed their data as follows. Across the 670 or so repertoires, a later analysis counted 80 million or so unique TCR beta chains, around 10 million of which were shared by at least two donors. Raw reads were error-corrected and collapsed into unique sequences with a nearest-neighbor algorithm that merged closely related sequences to remove PCR and sequencing errors. Alignment of CDR3 sequences to IMGT reference sequences was used to assign V, D and J gene segments. For a sequence to be retained, a match of at least six nucleotides was required to both a V gene segment and a J gene segment. Rearrangements were called productive when the CDR3 lacked stop codons and stayed in frame with V and J; all others were non-productive. Following IMGT convention, CDR3 was defined as the stretch from the second conserved V-encoded cysteine to the conserved J-encoded phenylalanine. In an earlier analysis of approximately 500 of the donors, sequences lacking an unambiguous match to a single V gene segment were excluded. An earlier analysis of several hundred of the donors called V segments functional above 56.7% productive rearrangements and segregating when the between-donor standard deviation exceeded 5%. A statistical classification framework was developed to diagnose cytomegalovirus status using the catalog of TCR beta chain sequences. In a later analysis, TCR nucleotide sequences were compared against IMGT/GENE-DB human TR gene sequences so that V and J genes could be assigned. Using the TCRdist pipeline, a later analysis assigned CDR3 sequences along with most-parsimonious VDJ recombination scenarios. In a later analysis, every TCR beta chain was defined by the combination of its CDR3 amino acid sequence and its V-gene family, and reads without a unique V-gene family were dropped. A later analysis removed several hundred highly shared, low-generation-probability nucleotide sequences to deal with suspected cross-contamination and a sequencing artifact. In a later analysis, a clonal expansion index was calculated for each public chain from normalized within-repertoire ranks of inferred template counts. In a later analysis, generation probabilities were computed with a VDJ recombination model fitted to out-of-frame rearrangements, and the resulting probabilities were checked against IGoR. In a later analysis, TCR-TCR, TCR-HLA and TCR-CMV co-occurrence was scored with hypergeometric tests, and a repertoire-size bias correction was applied to TCR pairs. In a later analysis, false discovery rates were estimated by permuting HLA or CMV assignments 20 times. In a later analysis, co-occurring TCRs were grouped with DBSCAN, and TCRdist sequence similarity was added when clustering was performed within HLA-allele-positive subsets. For co-occurrence clustering, repertoires with fewer than 30,000 or more than 120,000 public chains were excluded, along with roughly five repertoires with anomalous nucleotide sharing. Not all clones reach the TCRdb copy of this immuneACCESS table, which keeps in-frame sequences only. Checked studies attribute under half of the gap to unresolved V genes and leave the rest unexplained. The V and J calls and clone size are taken from that table; D and trimming were inferred from the DNA. This sample gives about 120,000 clones in total; roughly 70% of them show up just once. The ten largest account for about 2.8% of the sample.

In total, 666 healthy bone marrow donors made up the cohort. At the time of sampling, all cohort members were nominally healthy, though unrecorded immune exposures were likely present. The donor was CMV seropositive and belonged to the group of 250 to 300 seropositive cohort members. A peripheral blood sample was provided by each donor, and peripheral blood mononuclear cells were used for TCR beta sequencing. The Qiagen DNeasy Blood Extraction Kit was used to extract genomic DNA from the blood cell samples. The CDR3, cysteine through phenylalanine, is 14 amino acids long. Of all the DNA, just the CDR3 is kept, 42 bases in frame from base 1. For CDR1 and CDR2, the germline V gene lists MDHEN and SYDVKM. The junction shows trimming of 6 bases on V and 7 bases on J, plus 17 bases between the germline ends. Comments on this clone: The antigen it binds to is not known. No clone much larger than this one lies a single base away; base qualities are absent.

The sequencing input was PBMCs. Recombination linked TRBV28 to TRBJ2-3; TRBD2 is a weak D gene call, 6 bases matching. This receptor was taken from a woman aged 40 to 49 in good health and CMV-seropositive. DNA sequence: TGTGCCAGCAGCAAACGGGACTTCCCAAATACGCAGTATTTT. This sequence encodes CASSKRDFPNTQYF.